These T cell receptor beta chains were read from a single sample in a study of human T cells and chemical hapten exposure. MiXCR was run by TCRdb on the 5' RACE reads, yielding one entry per CDR3 protein. The sample has 95,000 to 120,000 distinct CDR3 sequences; roughly a fifth are singletons. These TCRs come from a human donor in good health. The CDR3 runs from the conserved cysteine through the conserved F or W. A D gene is named only where the DNA matches it firmly. Rows may omit the clone size; those that give it use once, few, many or a size class.

abundance,v_gene,j_gene,d_gene,CDR3aa,CDR3nt
few,TRBV6-4,TRBJ2-2,NA,CASSERGGEGTGELFF,TGTGCCAGCAGTGAGAGAGGGGGAGAGGGCACCGGGGAGCTGTTTTTT
NA,TRBV6-5,TRBJ2-3,TRBD2,CASSSRLAGDPDTQYF,TGTGCCAGCAGTTCCCGACTAGCGGGAGACCCAGATACGCAGTATTTT
NA,TRBV29-1,TRBJ2-5,NA,CSVVEGAETQYF,TGCAGCGTTGTGGAGGGCGCAGAGACCCAGTACTTC
few,TRBV6-6,TRBJ1-2,NA,CASSYYRQAVYGYTF,TGTGCCAGCAGTTACTACAGACAGGCGGTCTATGGCTACACCTTC
NA,TRBV30,TRBJ1-1,NA,CAWSSGTKAFF,TGTGCCTGGAGTTCAGGGACAAAAGCTTTCTTT
few,TRBV18,TRBJ2-2,NA,CASSPSKTPSFTGELFF,TGTGCCAGCTCCCCGTCGAAGACACCTAGCTTCACCGGGGAGCTGTTTTTT
few,TRBV7-8,TRBJ2-3,NA,CASSRWQDTDTQYF,TGTGCCAGCAGCCGGTGGCAAGACACAGATACGCAGTATTTT
NA,TRBV28,TRBJ1-1,NA,CASSLDVQTVQGSTEAFF,TGTGCCAGCAGTTTAGATGTTCAGACAGTCCAGGGCAGCACTGAAGCTTTCTTT
NA,TRBV12-3/TRBV12-4,TRBJ2-7,NA,CASSSGTSTYEQYF,TGTGCCAGCAGTTCCGGGACAAGCACCTACGAGCAGTACTTC
few,TRBV3-1,TRBJ1-1,NA,CASSQQGKANTEAFF,TGTGCCAGCAGCCAACAGGGGAAAGCGAACACTGAAGCTTTCTTT
NA,TRBV28,TRBJ2-6,NA,CASRFGSGANVLTF,TGTGCCAGCAGATTCGGCTCTGGGGCCAACGTCCTGACTTTC
NA,TRBV7-2,TRBJ2-7,TRBD2,CASSPTSGSEQYF,TGTGCCAGCAGTCCGACTAGCGGGAGCGAGCAGTACTTC
few,TRBV30,TRBJ2-3,NA,CAFETSSSTDTQYF,TGTGCCTTCGAGACTAGTTCTAGCACAGATACGCAGTATTTT
NA,TRBV15,TRBJ1-5,NA,CATSRDRGLRNQPQHF,TGTGCCACCAGCAGAGATCGCGGGCTACGCAATCAGCCCCAGCATTTT
NA,TRBV6-1,TRBJ1-1,NA,CASSVGSWNTEAFF,TGTGCCAGCAGTGTAGGGAGCTGGAACACTGAAGCTTTCTTT
few,TRBV27,TRBJ2-1,NA,CASSWNDEQFF,TGTGCCAGCAGTTGGAACGATGAGCAGTTCTTC
NA,TRBV19,TRBJ1-5,TRBD1,CASSPLRQGKSQPQHF,TGTGCCAGTAGCCCTCTACGACAGGGTAAAAGCCAGCCCCAGCATTTT
few,TRBV12-3/TRBV12-4,TRBJ2-2,TRBD2,CASRPIAGVAGELFF,TGTGCCAGCAGACCAATAGCGGGAGTTGCCGGGGAGCTGTTTTTT
few,TRBV29-1,TRBJ2-3,NA,CSVRGGTLPSTDTQYF,TGCAGCGTGAGAGGGGGGACTCTTCCTAGCACAGATACGCAGTATTTT
NA,TRBV7-3,TRBJ2-6,NA,CASSLVTGPGANVLTF,TGTGCCAGCAGCTTAGTTACGGGCCCTGGGGCCAACGTCCTGACTTTC
NA,TRBV25-1,TRBJ2-1,TRBD2,CASSLGLAVYNEQFF,TGTGCCAGCAGTCTCGGACTAGCGGTATACAATGAGCAGTTCTTC
NA,TRBV20-1,TRBJ2-7,TRBD2,CSARGSGRSYEQYF,TGCAGTGCTAGGGGTAGCGGGAGAAGCTACGAGCAGTACTTC
NA,TRBV28,TRBJ2-7,TRBD1,CASSDGQGEFSYEQYF,TGTGCCAGCAGCGACGGACAGGGGGAATTCTCCTACGAGCAGTACTTC
NA,TRBV12-3/TRBV12-4,TRBJ1-1,NA,CASSPPGQYTEAFF,TGTGCCAGCAGTCCCCCGGGCCAATACACTGAAGCTTTCTTT
NA,TRBV20-1,TRBJ2-2,NA,CSASPGPLNTGELFF,TGCAGTGCTAGTCCGGGACCGCTGAACACCGGGGAGCTGTTTTTT
NA,TRBV10-1,TRBJ2-3,NA,CASSEMGGLLSTDTQYF,TGCGCCAGCAGTGAAATGGGGGGACTTCTTAGCACAGATACGCAGTATTTT
few,TRBV30,TRBJ1-2,NA,CAWSVVGIIYGYTF,TGTGCCTGGAGTGTGGTGGGAATAATCTATGGCTACACCTTC
NA,TRBV29-1,TRBJ2-7,NA,CSVAVQGSEQYF,TGCAGCGTTGCGGTACAGGGAAGCGAGCAGTACTTC
NA,TRBV5-1,TRBJ1-1,TRBD1,CASSLETTGSTEAFF,TGCGCCAGCAGCTTGGAGACGACAGGGAGCACTGAAGCTTTCTTT
NA,TRBV21-1,TRBJ1-5,NA,CASSKGLRGNQPQHF,TGTGCCAGCAGCAAAGGGCTCAGGGGTAATCAGCCCCAGCATTTT
NA,TRBV20-1,TRBJ2-7,NA,CSARSETGLAYEQYF,TGCAGTGCTAGATCCGAGACGGGGCTAGCCTACGAGCAGTACTTC
NA,TRBV28,TRBJ2-7,TRBD1,CASLDRGIYEQYF,TGTGCCAGCCTGGACAGGGGGATCTACGAGCAGTACTTC
NA,TRBV29-1,TRBJ2-2,NA,CSVTRRTGELFF,TGCAGCGTGACCCGGAGGACCGGGGAGCTGTTTTTT
NA,TRBV20-1,TRBJ2-2,NA,CSGGSPPGELFF,TGCAGTGGGGGTAGCCCCCCGGGGGAGCTGTTTTTT
few,TRBV12-3/TRBV12-4,TRBJ1-4,TRBD1,CASSAAGTVTNEKLFF,TGTGCCAGCAGTGCCGCCGGGACAGTTACTAATGAAAAACTGTTTTTT
NA,TRBV20-1,TRBJ1-5,NA,CSARDPWTVSNQPQHF,TGCAGTGCTAGAGACCCTTGGACGGTAAGCAATCAGCCCCAGCATTTT
NA,TRBV29-1,TRBJ2-7,NA,CSVGGGGAGQVRTEQYF,TGCAGCGTTGGAGGGGGGGGAGCGGGACAGGTCAGAACGGAGCAGTACTTC